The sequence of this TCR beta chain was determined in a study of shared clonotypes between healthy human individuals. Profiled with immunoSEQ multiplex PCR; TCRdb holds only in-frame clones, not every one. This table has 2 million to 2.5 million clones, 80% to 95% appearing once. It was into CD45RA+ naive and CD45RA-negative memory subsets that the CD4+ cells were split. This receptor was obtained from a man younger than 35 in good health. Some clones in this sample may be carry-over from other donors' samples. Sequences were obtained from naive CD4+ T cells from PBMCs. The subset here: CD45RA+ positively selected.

The CDR3 here is CASSSTVAQETQYF. Here the CDR3 DNA reads TGTGCCAGCAGCTCCACAGTGGCCCAAGAGACCCAGTACTTC. J is TRBJ2-5 and V is TRBV4-2; no definite D call. The ends were cut back, 5 bases at V and 1 base at J, with 11 bases in the middle. CDR1 is LGHNA, CDR2 YNFKEQ, per germline. The CDR3 extends over 14 amino acids.